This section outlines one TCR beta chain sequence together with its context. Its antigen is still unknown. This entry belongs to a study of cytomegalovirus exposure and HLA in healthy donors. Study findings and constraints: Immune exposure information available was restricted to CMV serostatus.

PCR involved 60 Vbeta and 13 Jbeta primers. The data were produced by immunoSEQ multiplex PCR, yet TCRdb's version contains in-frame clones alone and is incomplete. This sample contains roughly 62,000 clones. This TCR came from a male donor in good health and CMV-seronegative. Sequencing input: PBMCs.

The CDR3 is CASSETRRETQYF. Written as DNA, the CDR3 is TGTGCCAGCAGTGAAACCCGGAGGGAGACCCAGTACTTC. The V and J genes are TRBV27 and TRBJ2-5; tentative D call: TRBD2 (5 bases). The CDR3 extends over 13 amino acids. V shed 5 bases and J shed 5 bases, with 12 bases lying between them. The germline CDR1 and CDR2 sequences are MNHEY and SMNVEV (reference sequence).